A selection of T cell receptor beta chains follows, all from one sample in a study of blood T cell repertoires in COVID-19. The method was immunoSEQ multiplex PCR; TCRdb's version includes in-frame clones alone and lacks a portion of them. Among approximately 120,000 clones listed, approximately 81% were seen once. Sequenced material: peripheral blood. The receptors were gathered from a woman aged 50 to 60 with acute or convalescent COVID-19. CDR3s include the opening cysteine and the closing phenylalanine or tryptophan. A D gene is named only where the DNA matches it firmly. Rows give clone size only sometimes, using once, few, many, or a class for an expanded clone.

J: TRBJ2-3
V: TRBV18
length: 12
size: NA
D: NA
DNA: TGTGCCAGCTCACCAGTAGTGGATACGCAGTATTTT
CDR3: CASSPVVDTQYF

J: TRBJ2-1
V: TRBV14
length: 14
size: NA
D: NA
DNA: TGTGCCAGCAGCCAAGCGGGATTCTACAATGAGCAGTTCTTC
CDR3: CASSQAGFYNEQFF

J: TRBJ2-2
V: TRBV27
length: 15
size: NA
D: NA
DNA: TGTGCCAGCAGTTCCGCGGGGGCGGGCACCGGGGAGCTGTTTTTT
CDR3: CASSSAGAGTGELFF

J: TRBJ2-1
V: TRBV27
length: 16
size: once
D: NA
DNA: TGTGCCAGCAGTTTACGAGGGCAACACTCCTACAATGAGCAGTTCTTC
CDR3: CASSLRGQHSYNEQFF

J: TRBJ1-4
V: TRBV7-8
length: 16
size: NA
D: TRBD1
DNA: TGTGCCAGCAGCTTAACTTACGGGACAGGCCTTGAAAAACTGTTTTTT
CDR3: CASSLTYGTGLEKLFF

J: TRBJ1-2
V: TRBV7-9
length: 18
size: NA
D: NA
DNA: TGTGCCAGCAGCTTAGAAGGGCGGGGGCTTCTTCTATACTATGGCTACACCTTC
CDR3: CASSLEGRGLLLYYGYTF

J: TRBJ1-2
V: TRBV12-5
length: 13
size: once
D: NA
DNA: TGTGCTAGTGGTTTGGTTACCGGCTATGGCTACACCTTC
CDR3: CASGLVTGYGYTF

J: TRBJ1-5
V: TRBV19
length: 15
size: NA
D: TRBD1
DNA: TGTGCCAGTAGTGTCGACAGGGGTTCGGGGCAGCCCCAGCATTTT
CDR3: CASSVDRGSGQPQHF

J: TRBJ1-1
V: TRBV3-1/TRBV3-2
length: 14
size: NA
D: NA
DNA: TGTGCCAGCAGCCCCTTAGGGGAGAACACTGAAGCTTTCTTT
CDR3: CASSPLGENTEAFF

J: TRBJ1-2
V: TRBV28
length: 13
size: NA
D: NA
DNA: TGTGCCAGCAGTACCTTCAGGACATATGGCTACACCTTC
CDR3: CASSTFRTYGYTF

J: TRBJ2-5
V: TRBV10-3
length: 13
size: NA
D: NA
DNA: TGTGCCATCAGTGGGTCGGCTCAAGAGACCCAGTACTTC
CDR3: CAISGSAQETQYF

J: TRBJ2-2
V: TRBV7-6
length: 18
size: NA
D: TRBD2
DNA: TGTGCCAGCAGCTTAGATCAAGCGGGAGGTTTAAACACCGGGGAGCTGTTTTTT
CDR3: CASSLDQAGGLNTGELFF

J: TRBJ1-4
V: TRBV6-5
length: 14
size: NA
D: TRBD1
DNA: TGTGCCACAAAACCGGGACAGGGGATGGAAAAACTGTTTTTT
CDR3: CATKPGQGMEKLFF

J: TRBJ1-1
V: TRBV30
length: 13
size: NA
D: NA
DNA: TGTGCCTGGAGATGGGGGGGGACTCGGGAAGCTTTCTTT
CDR3: CAWRWGGTREAFF

J: TRBJ2-2
V: TRBV7-3
length: 17
size: NA
D: NA
DNA: TGTGCCAGCAGCTTAACGTATGTGGGGCCGAACACCGGGGAGCTGTTTTTT
CDR3: CASSLTYVGPNTGELFF

J: TRBJ1-6
V: TRBV19
length: 16
size: NA
D: TRBD1
DNA: TGTGCCAGTAGTCCTCGGGACAGGGGGTCAGGTTCACCCCTCCACTTT
CDR3: CASSPRDRGSGSPLHF

J: TRBJ2-3
V: TRBV20-1
length: 17
size: NA
D: TRBD2
DNA: TGCAGTGCTAGTTCCGGGACTAGCGGGATTAGCACAGATACGCAGTATTTT
CDR3: CSASSGTSGISTDTQYF

J: TRBJ1-5
V: TRBV11-2
length: 13
size: NA
D: NA
DNA: TGTGCCAGCAGCCGTGAGGTTGCTCAGCCCCAGCATTTT
CDR3: CASSREVAQPQHF

J: TRBJ2-7
V: TRBV6-5
length: 14
size: NA
D: TRBD2
DNA: TGTGCCAGCAGTTACGGTGCTAGCGGGTACGAGCAGTACTTC
CDR3: CASSYGASGYEQYF

J: TRBJ1-6
V: TRBV7-9
length: 15
size: NA
D: NA
DNA: TGTGCCAGCAGCTTAGTGTGGGGGCAAAGTTCACCCCTCCACTTT
CDR3: CASSLVWGQSSPLHF

J: TRBJ2-5
V: TRBV3-1/TRBV3-2
length: 16
size: NA
D: TRBD2
DNA: TGTGCCAGCAGCCAAGAATCGGGACTAGCATTGGAGACCCAGTACTTC
CDR3: CASSQESGLALETQYF

J: TRBJ1-5
V: TRBV20-1
length: 14
size: NA
D: NA
DNA: TGCAGTGCTAGTAGTCCAGGGTGGAATCAGCCCCAGCATTTT
CDR3: CSASSPGWNQPQHF

J: TRBJ1-5
V: TRBV6-5
length: 12
size: NA
D: NA
DNA: TGTGCCAGCAGCCAACCGGATCAGCCCCAGCATTTT
CDR3: CASSQPDQPQHF

J: TRBJ1-5
V: TRBV5-1
length: 14
size: NA
D: NA
DNA: TGCGCCAGCAGCTTGGACACCGGAGGACAGCCCCAGCATTTT
CDR3: CASSLDTGGQPQHF

J: TRBJ2-7
V: TRBV19
length: 11
size: NA
D: NA
DNA: TGTGCCAGCGCAACTTTATACGAGCAGTACTTC
CDR3: CASATLYEQYF

J: TRBJ1-2
V: TRBV28
length: 13
size: NA
D: NA
DNA: TGTGCCAGCAGGCCGGACACAGCGAGAGGCTACACCTTC
CDR3: CASRPDTARGYTF

J: TRBJ1-1
V: TRBV19
length: 13
size: NA
D: NA
DNA: TGTGCCAGTGGTGGTGCAGTAAGCACTGAAGCTTTCTTT
CDR3: CASGGAVSTEAFF

J: TRBJ2-3
V: TRBV19
length: 16
size: NA
D: NA
DNA: TGTGCCAGTAGCCCGGGAAGAACGGGTCGCACAGATACGCAGTATTTT
CDR3: CASSPGRTGRTDTQYF

J: TRBJ2-7
V: TRBV4-2
length: 17
size: once
D: TRBD2
DNA: TGTGCCAGCAGCCAAGATCGGGAGCGGGAGGGGTCCTACGAGCAGTACTTC
CDR3: CASSQDREREGSYEQYF

J: TRBJ1-1
V: TRBV5-4
length: 16
size: once
D: TRBD1
DNA: TGTGCCAGCAGCTTGGGATCACAGGGGGCGCGTGCTGAAGCTTTCTTT
CDR3: CASSLGSQGARAEAFF

J: TRBJ2-2
V: TRBV11-3
length: 16
size: NA
D: NA
DNA: TGTGCCAGCAGCTTAGGGGTTAGCGGAGGGCCCGGGGAGCTGTTTTTT
CDR3: CASSLGVSGGPGELFF

J: TRBJ2-7
V: TRBV18
length: 15
size: NA
D: NA
DNA: TGTGCCAGCTCACCTCGAACGGGAGCAATGTGGGAGCAGTACTTC
CDR3: CASSPRTGAMWEQYF

J: TRBJ2-1
V: TRBV30
length: 13
size: NA
D: TRBD1
DNA: TGTGCCTGGGCCGGGACAGGGCACAATGAGCAGTTCTTC
CDR3: CAWAGTGHNEQFF

J: TRBJ2-1
V: TRBV6-1
length: 15
size: NA
D: TRBD2
DNA: TGTGCCAGCAGTGAAGCTGTTGGGACTAGCCATGAGCAGTTCTTC
CDR3: CASSEAVGTSHEQFF

J: TRBJ2-7
V: TRBV5-1
length: 14
size: NA
D: TRBD2
DNA: TGCGCCAGCAGCCGGACTAGCGGATCCTACGAGCAGTACTTC
CDR3: CASSRTSGSYEQYF

J: TRBJ1-5
V: TRBV4-1
length: 15
size: NA
D: NA
DNA: TGCGCCAGCAGCCAAGAGAGGGCAGACAATCAGCCCCAGCATTTT
CDR3: CASSQERADNQPQHF

J: TRBJ2-1
V: TRBV15
length: 14
size: NA
D: NA
DNA: TGTGCCACCAGCGTCGGGACAAGCAGGGATGAGCAGTTCTTC
CDR3: CATSVGTSRDEQFF

J: TRBJ1-2
V: TRBV12-3/TRBV12-4
length: 13
size: NA
D: NA
DNA: TGTGCCAGCAACGTAGACAGGAACCATGGCTACACCTTC
CDR3: CASNVDRNHGYTF

J: TRBJ2-3
V: TRBV7-9
length: 17
size: NA
D: TRBD2
DNA: TGTGCCAGCAGCCCTGGACTAGCGGGGGGCAACGCAGATACGCAGTATTTT
CDR3: CASSPGLAGGNADTQYF

J: TRBJ2-7
V: TRBV4-2
length: 16
size: NA
D: NA
DNA: TGTGCCAGCAGCCAAGAGGTTAGCTTAAGCTCCTACGAGCAGTACTTC
CDR3: CASSQEVSLSSYEQYF

J: TRBJ2-1
V: TRBV15
length: 17
size: NA
D: NA
DNA: TGTGCCACCAGCAGAGTTTCGGCAGGTTTATCCTACAATGAGCAGTTCTTC
CDR3: CATSRVSAGLSYNEQFF

J: TRBJ1-6
V: TRBV7-2
length: 18
size: NA
D: NA
DNA: TGTGCCAGCAGCAGGGGATTGGGGGGGGTCACCTATAATTCACCCCTCCACTTT
CDR3: CASSRGLGGVTYNSPLHF

J: TRBJ1-2
V: TRBV19
length: 15
size: NA
D: NA
DNA: TGTGCCAGTAGTTCCCGTGCTGGCTCTAACTATGGCTACACCTTC
CDR3: CASSSRAGSNYGYTF

J: TRBJ1-2
V: TRBV2
length: 14
size: NA
D: TRBD1
DNA: TGTGCCAGCAGCGAACAGGGGTTTGGCTATGGCTACACCTTC
CDR3: CASSEQGFGYGYTF

J: TRBJ2-4
V: TRBV4-1
length: 17
size: few
D: TRBD2
DNA: TGCGCCAGCAGCCAAGATCCGAAAGCGGGAAATAGAAACATTCAGTACTTC
CDR3: CASSQDPKAGNRNIQYF

J: TRBJ1-5
V: TRBV5-5
length: 12
size: once
D: NA
DNA: TGTGCCAGCAGCTTCCCAGGTCAGCCCCAGCATTTT
CDR3: CASSFPGQPQHF

J: TRBJ2-1
V: TRBV28
length: 13
size: NA
D: NA
DNA: TGTGCCACGAACAGGGCCGGTGTCGATGAGCAGTTCTTC
CDR3: CATNRAGVDEQFF

J: TRBJ1-3
V: TRBV12-5
length: 16
size: NA
D: NA
DNA: TGTGCTAGTGGTTTGGGAGGGACAAGCTCTGGAAACACCATATATTTT
CDR3: CASGLGGTSSGNTIYF